This T cell receptor (beta chain) is from a study of blood T cell repertoires in COVID-19. TCRdb's table, derived via immunoSEQ multiplex PCR, lists solely in-frame clones and lacks some. The table lists under 45,000 clones, 65% to 85% of them singletons. V dropped 1 base and J dropped 9; count of bases not matched to a gene: 10. Germline V CDR1 and CDR2: SGHTA, FQGNSA. The CDR3 sequence is 16 residues long. The chain combines TRBV7-2 with TRBJ2-1, with TRBD2 identical over 9 bases. The clonotype originates from a woman of 80 years or more with active or convalescent COVID-19. The specimen was peripheral blood. The CDR3 DNA follows: TGTGCCAGCAGCTTAGGGTTGCTAGCGGGATACGGTGAGCAGTTCTTC. The encoded protein is CASSLGLLAGYGEQFF. The full variable domain, in which reference TRBV7-2 and TRBJ2-1 provide the parts outside the CDR3, is GAGVSQSPSNKVTEKGKDVELRCDPISGHTALYWYRQSLGQGLEFLIYFQGNSAPDKSGLPSDRFSAERTGGSVSTLTIQRTQQEDSAVYLCASSLGLLAGYGEQFFGPGTRLTVL.